This TCR beta chain derives from a study of blood T cell repertoires in COVID-19 (dated by TCRdb to 2018 to 2021). Context from the whole study: Collaborator samples came from the United States, Italy and Spain and covered acute and convalescent phases of COVID-19. The prospective study material was composed of cDNA or gDNA derived from T cells, B-cell-depleted T cells, or PBMCs. Subjects who had been exposed to COVID-19, were actively infected with it, or had recovered from it provided the deeply sampled blood TCRbeta repertoires that made up the dataset. The repertoires were released in a freely available public database intended as a resource for research on the immune response to SARS-CoV-2. Samples were obtained from the ongoing ImmuneRACE study (first 160 participants) and from 1,000 to 1,500 subjects provided by 6 global collaborators. Nearly every sample came with metadata listing a de-identified subject ID, COVID-19 status, age in years and sex. HLA class I and class II types, where available, came from metadata supplied by the sample provider rather than from assay-based typing.

TCRbeta CDR3 regions were amplified from genomic DNA using the immunoSEQ Assay, a bias-controlled multiplex PCR. Turning to the authors' computational methods: The number of nucleated cells in each sample was estimated by amplification of reference gene primers within the assay. To quantify the absolute abundance of each unique TCRbeta CDR3 rearrangement, sequence reads were collapsed and filtered. Productive Simpson clonality was computed per sample as the square root of Simpson's diversity index over productive rearrangements. Drawn from immuneACCESS, this table holds only the in-frame rearrangements with V and J called that TCRdb kept. Clones are partly lost; checked studies trace under half to an unresolved V gene and leave the rest unexplained. Clonal size and the V and J genes are those of that table, whereas D and trimming came from the DNA. This sample has about 50,000 clones in its table, and 88% of those were observed once. The ten largest clones capture approximately 10% of the sample.

The count of this clone is one. There is no known antigen for this receptor. Base quality data are lacking; no much larger clone is found one base away. What the authors observed across the whole study: How much clinical and demographic metadata was included differed by source and by participant, and the metadata was provided uncurated.

Collaborating institutions collected whole blood in K2EDTA tubes following their own protocols. For TCRbeta analysis, collaborator samples were shipped as frozen whole blood, as isolated PBMCs, or as DNA extracted from either sample type. Measured from the cysteine to the phenylalanine, the CDR3 is 13 residues long. The only DNA kept is the CDR3, 39 bases in frame from the first base. CDR1 and CDR2 (MDHEN, SYDVKM) derive from the germline V gene. The germline V end is reduced by 7 bases and the J end by 4 bases; junction bases left unmatched: 6. The sample comprised peripheral blood. This sequence was found in a man aged 45-65 years with active COVID-19. Recombination connected TRBV28 to TRBJ2-7, with 8 bases aligning to TRBD2. The nucleotide sequence reads as follows: TGTGCCAGCAACCAGCGGGGGAGTTACGAGCAGTACTTC. Translated, this gives CASNQRGSYEQYF.